The 17 T cell receptor beta chains reported below all come from one sample, sequenced in a study of cytomegalovirus exposure and HLA in healthy donors. It was with 60 Vbeta and 13 Jbeta primers that the PCR ran. Clones were sequenced by immunoSEQ multiplex PCR, and TCRdb holds only the in-frame ones, with some missing. The repertoire consists of some 130,000 clones, with roughly 62% occurring once and the leading ten covering roughly 1.5%. The sample consisted of PBMCs. The receptor set was obtained from a young man in good health and CMV-seropositive.

The genes are TRBV9 and TRBJ2-1; tentative D call: TRBD2 (7 bases). Germline V gene lookup returns CDR1 SGDLS and CDR2 YYNGEE. This CDR3 is built from 16 residues. The V gene lost 0 bases and the J gene lost 9 bases, with 19 bases spanning the gap. CDR3: CASSVVGGLFFAEQFF. The CDR3 DNA follows: TGTGCCAGCAGCGTAGTCGGGGGGCTGTTCTTCGCTGAGCAGTTCTTC. The full variable domain, with the rest looked up from reference TRBV9 and TRBJ2-1, is DSGVTQTPKHLITATGQRVTLRCSPRSGDLSVYWYQQSLDQGLQFLIQYYNGEERAKGNILERFSAQQFPDLHSELNLSSLELGDSALYFCASSVVGGLFFAEQFFGPGTRLTVL.

The genes are TRBV27 and TRBJ2-7; 7 nucleotides agree with TRBD2. Germline loops: CDR1 MNHEY, CDR2 SMNVEV (reference sequence). CDR3 length equals 12 residues. The V and J ends lost 9 bases and 4 bases, in that order; junction bases with no gene match: 6. DNA for the CDR3: TGTGCCAGTGGCGTCGGGGGGTACGAGCAGTACTTC. Translated, it gives CASGVGGYEQYF.

The rearrangement joins TRBV11-3 to TRBJ2-1; 8 bases line up with TRBD2. Trimming at V came to 5 bases and at J to 7 bases, leaving 7 bases not matched to a gene. The CDR3 runs 14 residues. Germline assignment: CDR1 SGHNT and CDR2 YENEEA. For the CDR3, the DNA is TGTGCCAGCAGCAGGTCGGGACTAGGAAATGAGCAGTTCTTC. Translation: CASSRSGLGNEQFF. The full variable domain, in which reference TRBV11-3 and TRBJ2-1 provide the parts outside the CDR3, is EAGVVQSPRYKIIEKKQPVAFWCNPISGHNTLYWYLQNLGQGPELLIRYENEEAVDDSQLPKDRFSAERLKGVDSTLKIQPAELGDSAVYLCASSRSGLGNEQFFGPGTRLTVL.

The rearrangement uses TRBV11-2 and TRBJ2-5; maybe TRBD1 (5 bases). The V and J ends lost 2 bases and 5 bases respectively, with 12 bases between them. Germline lookup yields CDR1 SGHAT and CDR2 FQNNGV. CDR3 length: 14 amino acids. CDR3 amino acids: CASSLWQGGETQYF. CDR3 DNA sequence: TGTGCCAGCAGCTTATGGCAGGGCGGCGAGACCCAGTACTTC.

The chain uses TRBV11-2 and TRBJ1-2; 8 bases are shared with TRBD1. The V gene end was trimmed by 4 bases and the J gene end by 8 bases; junction bases not matched to a gene: 12. The CDR3 is 15 residues long. The V gene's germline CDR1 is SGHAT and CDR2 FQNNGV. The chain's CDR3 is CASSWSAGQGGGYTF. The CDR3 bases are TGTGCCAGCAGCTGGAGCGCCGGACAGGGTGGCGGCTACACCTTC. Complete variable domain (other parts from reference TRBV11-2 and TRBJ1-2): EAGVAQSPRYKIIEKRQSVAFWCNPISGHATLYWYQQILGQGPKLLIQFQNNGVVDDSQLPKDRFSAERLKGVDSTLKIQPAKLEDSAVYLCASSWSAGQGGGYTFGSGTRLTVV.

A few counts support this clone. The gene calls are TRBV5-1 and TRBJ2-7; 7 bases match TRBD1. Trimming at V came to 2 bases and at J to 2 bases, leaving 4 bases not matched to a gene. This CDR3 contains 14 residues. Germline V gene sequence: CDR1 SGHRS, CDR2 YFSETQ. The DNA of the CDR3 is TGCGCCAGCAGCTTCTGGGACAGCACCTACGAGCAGTACTTC. Amino acid sequence: CASSFWDSTYEQYF.

The rearrangement links TRBV12-5 to TRBJ1-2, with D perhaps TRBD1 (6 bases). CDR3 size: 11 residues. Germline CDR1 LGHNT, CDR2 FRNRAP. V lost 1 base and J lost 10, with 7 bases in between. Written as DNA, the CDR3 is TGTGCTAGTGGTTTGGGACAGGCCTACACCTTC. It encodes CASGLGQAYTF.

The V call is TRBV28, the J call TRBJ2-3, with D perhaps matching TRBD2 (6 bases). V was clipped by 4 bases and J by 3 bases, with 14 bases between them. The CDR3 is made up of 15 amino acids. Germline lookup yields CDR1 MDHEN and CDR2 SYDVKM. The CDR3 here is CASSSPGRGTDTQYF. The CDR3 region has the DNA TGTGCCAGCAGTTCGCCTGGACGGGGGACAGATACGCAGTATTTT. The full variable domain, with the rest looked up from reference TRBV28 and TRBJ2-3, is DVKVTQSSRYLVKRTGEKVFLECVQDMDHENMFWYRQDPGLGLRLIYFSYDVKMKEKGDIPEGYSVSREKKERFSLILESASTNQTSMYLCASSSPGRGTDTQYFGPGTRLTVL.

The chain joins TRBV5-4 to TRBJ2-7, with 15 bases fitting TRBD2. CDR1 and CDR2 from the germline V gene are SGHNT and YYREEE (reference sequence). After removal of 4 bases from V and 6 bases from J, the junction contained 17 bases not matched to a gene. The CDR3 loop spans 19 amino acids. This chain's CDR3 is CASSQPGGLAGGPEGEQYF. The CDR3 DNA is TGTGCCAGCAGCCAGCCAGGCGGACTAGCGGGAGGGCCGGAGGGCGAGCAGTACTTC.

The count of this clone is one. The chain has TRBV6-1 and TRBJ2-5, with TRBD1 as a possible D gene (6 bases). This CDR3 is built from 13 residues. Looked up from germline, CDR1 is MNHNS and CDR2 is SASEGT. The V end was cut by 8 bases, the J end by 9 bases, with 19 bases between. CDR3 protein: CASGNVDRRSQYF. CDR3 DNA sequence: TGTGCCAGCGGGAACGTGGACAGACGCTCCCAGTACTTC.

The chain employs TRBV10-1 and TRBJ2-1; D unresolved. Trimming pared 2 bases from V and 3 bases from J, leaving 5 bases between. The germline V gene has CDR1 WNHNN and CDR2 SYGVQD (reference sequence). The CDR3 sequence is 13 residues long. CDR3 protein: CASSETIYNEQFF. DNA for the CDR3: TGCGCCAGCAGTGAGACTATCTACAATGAGCAGTTCTTC.

The V call is TRBV9, the J call TRBJ2-3; 11 nucleotides line up with TRBD2. J lost 4 bases, V lost 0 bases, and 1 base had no gene match. From germline, CDR1 is SGDLS and CDR2 YYNGEE. This CDR3 has 15 residues. CDR3 nucleotides: TGTGCCAGCAGCGTAGAACTAGCGGGAGCAGATACGCAGTATTTT. This encodes CASSVELAGADTQYF. Supplemented by reference TRBV9 and TRBJ2-3, the full variable domain reads DSGVTQTPKHLITATGQRVTLRCSPRSGDLSVYWYQQSLDQGLQFLIQYYNGEERAKGNILERFSAQQFPDLHSELNLSSLELGDSALYFCASSVELAGADTQYFGPGTRLTVL.

Only a few counts were recorded for this clone. The gene calls are TRBV27 and TRBJ2-2; D unclear. Trimming left V 1 base short and J 8 bases short, with 11 bases between. Germline CDR1 is MNHEY and CDR2 is SMNVEV (reference sequence). The CDR3 is 14 amino acids. The chain's CDR3 is CASSLWALRGELFF. CDR3 sequence (DNA): TGTGCCAGCAGTTTATGGGCTCTCCGTGGGGAGCTGTTTTTT.

The chain couples TRBV9 to TRBJ2-3, with 7 nucleotides matching TRBD2. The CDR3 is made up of 14 amino acids. J gave up 4 bases and V 2 bases, and 4 bases lay outside the gene matches. Germline CDR1 SGDLS, CDR2 YYNGEE. The CDR3 loop reads CASSVSGRSDTQYF. In DNA, the CDR3 is TGTGCCAGCAGCGTTTCCGGGAGGTCAGATACGCAGTATTTT. Complete variable domain (other parts from reference TRBV9 and TRBJ2-3): DSGVTQTPKHLITATGQRVTLRCSPRSGDLSVYWYQQSLDQGLQFLIQYYNGEERAKGNILERFSAQQFPDLHSELNLSSLELGDSALYFCASSVSGRSDTQYFGPGTRLTVL.

The rearrangement links TRBV13 to TRBJ2-7, with a possible D match to TRBD1 (6 bases). V was trimmed by 9 bases and J by 4 bases, leaving 16 bases between them. Germline V gene sequence: CDR1 PRHDT, CDR2 FYEKMQ (reference sequence). This CDR3 has 13 residues. Written as DNA, the CDR3 is TGTGCCAGTTCTCTATTCAGGGGATACGAGCAGTACTTC. Translating it yields CASSLFRGYEQYF. Full variable domain (missing parts from reference TRBV13 and TRBJ2-7): AAGVIQSPRHLIKEKRETATLKCYPIPRHDTVYWYQQGPGQDPQFLISFYEKMQSDKGSIPDRFSAQQFSDYHSELNMSSLELGDSALYFCASSLFRGYEQYFGPGTRLTVT.

The CDR3 DNA is TGTGCCAGCAGCGTTCTCTGGACAGGGGCGTACGAGCAGTACTTC. Residues: CASSVLWTGAYEQYF. The genes are TRBV11-3 and TRBJ2-7, with 9 bases fitting TRBD1. J lost 4 bases, V lost 5 bases, and 9 bases had no gene match. CDR1 and CDR2 (germline): SGHNT, YENEEA. The CDR3 covers 15 residues.

The chain carries TRBV9 and TRBJ2-7, with 8 bases lining up with TRBD1. The V gene end was trimmed by 4 bases and the J gene end by 0 bases; junction bases not matched to a gene: 6. The CDR3 is 15 amino acids. Germline CDR1 is SGDLS and CDR2 is YYNGEE. CDR3 amino acids: CASSRDRSTSYEQYF. The CDR3 nucleotides are TGTGCCAGCAGCCGGGACAGGTCCACCTCCTACGAGCAGTACTTC.